This T cell receptor beta chain was recorded in a study of memory CD4+ T cells and cytomegalovirus serostatus. The wider study: Of the healthy Belgian adults, several were CMV seropositive and 20 to 30 seronegative. Study-wide findings and caveats: Suggested: most of the CMV-linked TCR signature lies in CD4+ memory cells.

This clone was found a few times. Its antigen is not known. Single viable CD3+CD4+CD8-CD45RO+ cells were sorted as the memory CD4+ T cells. CD4+ T cells were isolated by positive magnetic selection. Assay used: immunoSEQ multiplex PCR; TCRdb lists only in-frame clones, some missing. The table includes around 53,000 clones, 70% to 80% detected once. Germline V gives CDR1 SGHTA, CDR2 FQGNSA. V was shortened by 4 bases and J by 2 bases, with 12 bases between the two germline ends. There are 14 residues in the CDR3. The sample taken for sequencing was memory CD4+ T cells from blood. This sequence was found in an adult in good health and CMV-seronegative. V gene TRBV7-2 combines with J gene TRBJ2-7; D gene uncertain. The CDR3 region is CASSSRPATYEQYF. Written as DNA, the CDR3 is TGTGCCAGCAGCTCAAGACCGGCTACCTACGAGCAGTACTTC.